The 18 T cell receptor beta chains listed next were all sequenced from one sample in a study of T cells in narcolepsy. Repertoires were generated with immunoSEQ multiplex PCR, while TCRdb's copy carries only in-frame clones and drops some. This table has roughly 38,000 clones, roughly 88% appearing once. Material: CD45RA- memory CD4+ T cells from PBMCs. These receptors all stem from a human donor with narcolepsy.

This CDR3 is CASSPGQGQEAFF. The CDR3 DNA is TGTGCCAGCAGCCCTGGGCAGGGGCAGGAAGCTTTCTTT. J is TRBJ1-1 and V is TRBV7-2, with D possibly TRBD1 on 6 matching bases. The CDR3 is made up of 13 amino acids. The germline V and J ends were trimmed by 5 bases and 8 bases, with 15 bases remaining between them. Germline CDR1 SGHTA, CDR2 FQGNSA.

The chain couples TRBV9 to TRBJ1-6; D unclear. V gave up 0 bases and J gave up 7 bases, with 11 bases separating them. Germline loops: CDR1 SGDLS, CDR2 YYNGEE. The CDR3 is made up of 15 amino acids. The CDR3: CASSVDHGANSPLHF. DNA for the CDR3: TGTGCCAGCAGCGTAGATCATGGAGCAAATTCACCCCTCCACTTT.

The J gene is TRBJ2-2, the V gene TRBV30; 7 nucleotides agree with TRBD1. V lost 3 bases to trimming and J lost 1 base; unmatched junction nucleotides: 2. This CDR3 region has 14 residues. CDR1 is GTSNPN and CDR2 is SVGIG in the germline V gene (reference sequence). This chain's CDR3 is CAWRGQMNTGELFF. The DNA of the CDR3 is TGTGCCTGGAGGGGACAGATGAACACCGGGGAGCTGTTTTTT.

The rearrangement joins TRBV13 to TRBJ2-3; perhaps D is TRBD1 or TRBD2 (6 bases each). CDR1 is PRHDT and CDR2 is FYEKMQ in the germline V gene (reference sequence). The V gene lost 6 bases and the J gene lost 2 bases, with 12 bases spanning the gap. This CDR3 has 14 residues. CDR3 in DNA: TGTGCCAGCAGGGAAGGGGGGATCACAGATACGCAGTATTTT. Protein sequence: CASREGGITDTQYF. The full variable domain, with the rest looked up from reference TRBV13 and TRBJ2-3, is AAGVIQSPRHLIKEKRETATLKCYPIPRHDTVYWYQQGPGQDPQFLISFYEKMQSDKGSIPDRFSAQQFSDYHSELNMSSLELGDSALYFCASREGGITDTQYFGPGTRLTVL.

This clone has more than one count but fewer than ten. The chain is built from TRBV5-1 and TRBJ2-3; 8 nucleotides line up with TRBD1. CDR1 is SGHRS, CDR2 YFSETQ, per germline. The CDR3 contains 15 residues. After removal of 3 bases from V and 5 bases from J, the junction contained 8 bases not matched to a gene. The chain's CDR3 is CASSWTGSYQDTQYF. The CDR3 coding sequence is TGCGCCAGCAGCTGGACAGGGTCGTATCAAGATACGCAGTATTTT.

This clone was counted a single time. The genes are TRBV10-3 and TRBJ1-4; 8 nucleotides agree with TRBD1. Germline-derived CDR1 and CDR2 are ENHRY and SYGVKD. Trimming took 5 bases from V and 0 from J; bases not matched to a gene: 5. The CDR3 has 16 amino acids. In DNA form, the CDR3 reads TGTGCCATCAGTCAGGACAGGGTTGCAACTAATGAAAAACTGTTTTTT. Amino acid sequence: CAISQDRVATNEKLFF.

This chain uses TRBV2 with TRBJ2-1; 12 bases are a match to TRBD2. V shed 7 bases, J shed 4 bases, and the junction held 8 bases outside the gene matches. The CDR3 is 16 amino acids. From germline, CDR1 is SNHLY and CDR2 FYNNEI. The CDR3 loop reads CASNQRLAGAYNEQFF. Written as DNA, the CDR3 is TGTGCCAGCAATCAGAGACTAGCGGGGGCTTACAATGAGCAGTTCTTC.

This clone has more than one count but fewer than ten. This chain uses TRBV6-5 with TRBJ2-7; D may match TRBD1 or TRBD2 (5 bases each). CDR1 is MNHEY and CDR2 is SVGAGI in the germline V gene. V lost 7 bases, J lost 3 bases, and 19 bases lay in between. The CDR3 contains 15 residues. CDR3 DNA: TGTGCCAGCAAGGAGTCCGGGACGGCACTCTACGAGCAGTACTTC. Amino acids: CASKESGTALYEQYF.

V gene TRBV7-2 combines with J gene TRBJ2-7, with D unresolved. V shed 2 bases and J shed 2 bases, with 16 bases lying between them. Germline V gene sequence: CDR1 SGHTA, CDR2 FQGNSA. The CDR3 extends over 16 amino acids. The CDR3: CASSLSAYYSTYEQYF. The CDR3 nucleotides are TGTGCCAGCAGCTTATCCGCCTATTATAGTACCTACGAGCAGTACTTC.

This chain links TRBV19 with TRBJ1-2; perhaps TRBD1 as D (6 bases). CDR3 length equals 15 residues. CDR1 and CDR2 from the germline V gene are LNHDA and SQIVND (reference sequence). V lost 6 bases and J 4 bases, leaving 18 bases between the germline ends. This chain's CDR3 is CASRGFGGQGYGYTF. CDR3 coding DNA: TGTGCCAGTAGGGGATTTGGGGGGCAGGGCTATGGCTACACCTTC.

This clone showed up just a few times. This chain joins TRBV28 and TRBJ1-1; TRBD1 is a possible D gene (5 bases). Trimming stripped 6 bases from V and 1 base from J, with 9 bases between. Germline V gives CDR1 MDHEN, CDR2 SYDVKM. The CDR3 has 13 residues. The CDR3 protein is CASSDRPNTEAFF. As DNA, the CDR3 is TGTGCCAGCAGCGACAGACCGAACACTGAAGCTTTCTTT.

This clone showed up just a few times. V and J are TRBV6-6 and TRBJ1-2; D remains unclear. The germline gives CDR1 MNHNY, CDR2 SVGAGI (reference sequence). The CDR3 runs 12 residues. The germline V and J ends were trimmed by 5 bases and 6 bases, with 10 bases remaining between them. CDR3 sequence reads: CASSDVTDGYTF. CDR3 DNA: TGTGCCAGCAGTGACGTAACGGATGGCTACACCTTC.

This sequence joins TRBV19 and TRBJ1-5; possibly TRBD1 for D (6 bases). The germline V and J ends were trimmed by 6 bases and 7 bases, with 16 bases remaining between them. The CDR3 has 14 residues. The germline CDR1 and CDR2 sequences are LNHDA and SQIVND (reference sequence). The CDR3 region is CASRQTGLGQPQHF. The CDR3 region has the DNA TGTGCCAGTAGGCAAACAGGGTTAGGACAGCCCCAGCATTTT.

The V call is TRBV27, the J call TRBJ1-2; 8 bases align to TRBD1. V shed 6 bases and J 7 bases; nucleotides not matched to a gene: 10. Germline V gives CDR1 MNHEY, CDR2 SMNVEV (reference sequence). CDR3 length: 14 residues. Here the CDR3 reads CASSPATGEGGYTF. Written as DNA, the CDR3 is TGTGCCAGCAGCCCCGCGACAGGGGAGGGTGGCTACACCTTC.

The genes are TRBV6-4 and TRBJ2-2; no reliable D call. The V end lost 3 bases, the J end lost 6 bases, and 5 bases lay between the germline ends. The germline V gene encodes CDR1 MRHNA and CDR2 SNTAGT. The CDR3 length is 12 residues. The CDR3 DNA reads TGTGCCAGCAGTGATATTGCCGGGGAGCTGTTTTTT. Amino acids: CASSDIAGELFF.

V is TRBV25-1 and J is TRBJ2-7, with D perhaps given as TRBD1 or TRBD2 (5 bases each). The CDR3 is made up of 14 amino acids. Trimming left V 1 base short and J 7 bases short, with 14 bases between. Looked up from germline, CDR1 is MGHDK and CDR2 is SYGVNS. The CDR3 region is CASSEFTLGVEQYF. CDR3 coding DNA: TGTGCCAGCAGTGAATTCACCTTGGGGGTAGAGCAGTACTTC.

The chain carries TRBV30 and TRBJ2-1; 14 bases are shared with TRBD2. CDR1 and CDR2 (germline): GTSNPN, SVGIG (reference sequence). The trim removed 6 bases at V and 8 bases at J, leaving 9 bases unmatched. The CDR3 runs 15 residues. CDR3 nucleotide sequence: TGTGCCTGCCCACTTGGACTAGCGGGGGGAGATGAGCAGTTCTTC. Its translation: CACPLGLAGGDEQFF.

The chain recombines TRBV4-2 with TRBJ1-2; weak D call: TRBD1 (5 bases). Trimming took off 0 bases at V and 8 bases at J, with 22 bases between the two ends. Germline CDR1 LGHNA, CDR2 YNFKEQ. The CDR3 spans 17 residues. The CDR3 region is CASSQESPARGFGGYTF. The CDR3 coding sequence is TGTGCCAGCAGCCAAGAATCCCCCGCACGGGGGTTCGGAGGCTACACCTTC.